This paragraph reports one TCR beta chain. This record comes from a study of blood T cell repertoires in COVID-19. Study summary: Sites in the United States, Italy and Spain provided acute and convalescent COVID-19 samples. T cells, B-cell-depleted T cells, or PBMCs supplied cDNA or gDNA.

In the original analysis: The authors estimated nucleated cell counts from reference gene primer amplification. Generated by immunoSEQ multiplex PCR, the TCRdb table keeps only in-frame clones and is missing some. Clone size and the V and J calls come from that table; the DNA yielded D and trimming. Of about 240,000 clones in the sample, 75% to 90% were seen once. Sequenced material: peripheral blood. The receptor's source is a man between 60 and 70 years old who had recovered from COVID-19.

CDR3 sequence reads: CASSFAGDTQYF. Written as DNA, the CDR3 is TGTGCCAGCAGCTTTGCGGGGGATACGCAGTATTTT. The rearrangement uses TRBV11-3 and TRBJ2-3; weak D call: TRBD2 (6 bases). There are 12 residues in the CDR3. Germline assignment: CDR1 SGHNT and CDR2 YENEEA. The V end lost 3 bases, the J end lost 6 bases, and 7 bases lay between the germline ends.